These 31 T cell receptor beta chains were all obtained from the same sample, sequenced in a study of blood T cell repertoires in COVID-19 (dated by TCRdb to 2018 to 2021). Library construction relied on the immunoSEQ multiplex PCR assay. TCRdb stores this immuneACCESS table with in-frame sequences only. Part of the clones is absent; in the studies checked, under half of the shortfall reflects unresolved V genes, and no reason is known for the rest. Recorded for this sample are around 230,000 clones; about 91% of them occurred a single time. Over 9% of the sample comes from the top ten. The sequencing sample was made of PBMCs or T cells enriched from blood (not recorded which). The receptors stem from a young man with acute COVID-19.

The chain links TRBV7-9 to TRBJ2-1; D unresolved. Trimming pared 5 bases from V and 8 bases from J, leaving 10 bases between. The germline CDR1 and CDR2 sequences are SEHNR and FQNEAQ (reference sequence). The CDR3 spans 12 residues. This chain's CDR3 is CASSLDTYEQFF. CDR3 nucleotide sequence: TGTGCCAGCAGCCTAGACACGTATGAGCAGTTCTTC.

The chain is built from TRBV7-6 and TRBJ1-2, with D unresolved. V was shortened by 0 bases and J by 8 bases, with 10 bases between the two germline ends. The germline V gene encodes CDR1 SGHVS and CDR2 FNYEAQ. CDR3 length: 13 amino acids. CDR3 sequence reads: CASSLAAGNGYTF. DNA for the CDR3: TGTGCCAGCAGCTTAGCAGCCGGGAACGGCTACACCTTC.

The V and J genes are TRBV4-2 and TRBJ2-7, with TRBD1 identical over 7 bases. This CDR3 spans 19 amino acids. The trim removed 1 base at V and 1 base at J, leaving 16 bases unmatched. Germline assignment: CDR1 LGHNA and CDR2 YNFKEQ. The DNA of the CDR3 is TGTGCCAGCAGCCAAGCGAGGACAGGCCTTCTTCCCTCTTCCTACGAGCAGTACTTC. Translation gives CASSQARTGLLPSSYEQYF.

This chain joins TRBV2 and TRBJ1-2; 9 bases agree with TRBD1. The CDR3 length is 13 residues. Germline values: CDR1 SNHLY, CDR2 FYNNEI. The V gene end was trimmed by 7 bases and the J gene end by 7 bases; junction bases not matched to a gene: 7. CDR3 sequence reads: CASTPGTGTGYTF. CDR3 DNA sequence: TGTGCCAGCACCCCCGGGACAGGGACTGGCTACACCTTC.

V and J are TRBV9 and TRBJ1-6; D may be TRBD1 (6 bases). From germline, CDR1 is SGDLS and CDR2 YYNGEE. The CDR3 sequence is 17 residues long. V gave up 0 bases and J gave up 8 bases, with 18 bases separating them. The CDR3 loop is CASSVDSAGALHSPLHF. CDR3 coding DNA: TGTGCCAGCAGCGTAGACTCGGCGGGGGCTCTTCATTCACCCCTCCACTTT.

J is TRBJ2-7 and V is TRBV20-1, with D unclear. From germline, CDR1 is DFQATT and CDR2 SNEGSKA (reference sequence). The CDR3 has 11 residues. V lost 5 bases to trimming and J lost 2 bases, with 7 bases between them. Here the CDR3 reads CSASTAYEQYF. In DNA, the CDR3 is TGCAGTGCTTCAACAGCCTACGAGCAGTACTTC.

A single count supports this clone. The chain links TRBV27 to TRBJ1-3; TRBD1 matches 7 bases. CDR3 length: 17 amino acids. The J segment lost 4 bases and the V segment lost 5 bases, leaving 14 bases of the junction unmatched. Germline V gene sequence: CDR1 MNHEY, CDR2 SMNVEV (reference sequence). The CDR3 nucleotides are TGTGCCAGCAGTCCCAATCGAGCCCGGGACAGAGGAAACACCATATATTTT. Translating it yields CASSPNRARDRGNTIYF.

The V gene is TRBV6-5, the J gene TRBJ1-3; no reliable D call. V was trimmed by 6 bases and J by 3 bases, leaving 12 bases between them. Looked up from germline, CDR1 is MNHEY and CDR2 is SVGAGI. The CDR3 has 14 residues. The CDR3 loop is CASRAHEGGNTIYF. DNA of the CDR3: TGTGCCAGCAGGGCTCATGAGGGTGGAAACACCATATATTTT.

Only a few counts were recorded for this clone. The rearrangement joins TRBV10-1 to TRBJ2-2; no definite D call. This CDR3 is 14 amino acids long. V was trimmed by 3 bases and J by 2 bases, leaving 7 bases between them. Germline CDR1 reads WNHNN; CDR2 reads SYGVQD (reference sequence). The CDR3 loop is CASSDSPNTGELFF. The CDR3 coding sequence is TGCGCCAGCAGTGATAGTCCTAACACCGGGGAGCTGTTTTTT.

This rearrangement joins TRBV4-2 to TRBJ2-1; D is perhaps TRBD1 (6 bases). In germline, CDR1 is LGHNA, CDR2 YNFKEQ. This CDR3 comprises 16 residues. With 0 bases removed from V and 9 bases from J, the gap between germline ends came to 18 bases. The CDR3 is CASSQDRGTSGGEQFF. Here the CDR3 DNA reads TGTGCCAGCAGCCAAGATAGGGGGACCTCGGGCGGTGAGCAGTTCTTC.

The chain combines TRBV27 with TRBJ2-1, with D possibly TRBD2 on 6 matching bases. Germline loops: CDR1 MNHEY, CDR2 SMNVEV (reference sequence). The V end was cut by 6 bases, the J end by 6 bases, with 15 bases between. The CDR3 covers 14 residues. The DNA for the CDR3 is TGTGCCAGCAGCGTAGCGGATGTTTTCAATGAGCAGTTCTTC. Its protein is CASSVADVFNEQFF.

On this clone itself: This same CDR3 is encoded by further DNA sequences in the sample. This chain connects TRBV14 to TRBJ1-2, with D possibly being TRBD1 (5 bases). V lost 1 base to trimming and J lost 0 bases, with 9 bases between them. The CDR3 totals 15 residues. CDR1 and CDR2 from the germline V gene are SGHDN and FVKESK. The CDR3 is CASSQGGRANYGYTF. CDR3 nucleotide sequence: TGTGCCAGCAGCCAAGGAGGCAGGGCTAACTATGGCTACACCTTC.

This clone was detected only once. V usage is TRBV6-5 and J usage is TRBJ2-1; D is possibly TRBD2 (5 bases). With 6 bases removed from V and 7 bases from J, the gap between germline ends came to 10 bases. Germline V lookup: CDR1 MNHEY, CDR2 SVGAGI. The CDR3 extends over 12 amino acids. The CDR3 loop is CASRGGLNEQFF. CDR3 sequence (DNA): TGTGCCAGCAGGGGCGGGTTGAATGAGCAGTTCTTC.

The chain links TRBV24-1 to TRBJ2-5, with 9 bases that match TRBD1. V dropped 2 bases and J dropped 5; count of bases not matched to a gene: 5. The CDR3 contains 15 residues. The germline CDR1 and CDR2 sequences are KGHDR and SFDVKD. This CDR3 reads CATSDSDRGGETQYF. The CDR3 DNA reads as TGTGCCACCAGTGATTCGGACAGGGGTGGGGAGACCCAGTACTTC.

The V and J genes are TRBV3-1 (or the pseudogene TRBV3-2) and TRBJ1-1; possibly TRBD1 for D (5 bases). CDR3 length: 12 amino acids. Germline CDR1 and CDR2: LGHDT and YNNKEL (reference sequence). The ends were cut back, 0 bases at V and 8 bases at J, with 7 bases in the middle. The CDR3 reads CASSQDQGEAFF. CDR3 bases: TGTGCCAGCAGCCAAGATCAGGGCGAAGCTTTCTTT.

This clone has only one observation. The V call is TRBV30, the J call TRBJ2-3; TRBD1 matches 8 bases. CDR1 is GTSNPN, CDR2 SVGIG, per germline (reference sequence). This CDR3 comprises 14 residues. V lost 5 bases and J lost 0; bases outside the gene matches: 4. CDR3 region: CAWDQGASTDTQYF. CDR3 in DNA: TGTGCCTGGGACCAGGGGGCAAGCACAGATACGCAGTATTTT.

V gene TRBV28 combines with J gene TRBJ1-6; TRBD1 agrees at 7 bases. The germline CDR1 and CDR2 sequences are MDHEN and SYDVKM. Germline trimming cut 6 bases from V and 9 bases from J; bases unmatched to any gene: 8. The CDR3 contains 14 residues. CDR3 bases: TGTGCCAGCAGACCCGGGACAGACCTTTCACCCCTCCACTTT. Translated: CASRPGTDLSPLHF.

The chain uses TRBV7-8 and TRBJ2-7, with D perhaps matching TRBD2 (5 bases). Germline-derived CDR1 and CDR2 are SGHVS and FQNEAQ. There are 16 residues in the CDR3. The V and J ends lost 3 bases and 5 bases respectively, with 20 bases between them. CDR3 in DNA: TGTGCCAGCAGCTTGGGTTTCTGGACTGGCACCAACGAGCAGTACTTC. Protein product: CASSLGFWTGTNEQYF.

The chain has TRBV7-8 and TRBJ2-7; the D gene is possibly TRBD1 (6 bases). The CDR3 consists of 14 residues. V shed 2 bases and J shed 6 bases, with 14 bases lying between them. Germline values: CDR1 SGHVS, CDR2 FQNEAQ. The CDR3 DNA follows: TGTGCCAGCAGCTTACGAATGGGGGCCGGCGAGCAGTACTTC. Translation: CASSLRMGAGEQYF.

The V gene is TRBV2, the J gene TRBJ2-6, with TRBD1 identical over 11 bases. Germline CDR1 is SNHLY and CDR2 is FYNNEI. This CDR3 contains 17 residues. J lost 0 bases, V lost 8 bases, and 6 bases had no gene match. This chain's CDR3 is CASARTGGFSGANVLTF. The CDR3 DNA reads TGTGCCAGCGCAAGGACAGGGGGCTTCTCTGGGGCCAACGTCCTGACTTTC.

This CDR3 is CASSSLAGTSVDNEQFF. The CDR3 region has the DNA TGTGCCAGCAGTTCCCTAGCCGGGACTAGCGTAGACAATGAGCAGTTCTTC. J is TRBJ2-1 and V is TRBV28, with 10 bases fitting TRBD2. V trimming: 4 bases; J trimming: 5 bases; junction bases outside the gene matches: 11. Germline CDR1 MDHEN, CDR2 SYDVKM. This CDR3 has 17 amino acids.

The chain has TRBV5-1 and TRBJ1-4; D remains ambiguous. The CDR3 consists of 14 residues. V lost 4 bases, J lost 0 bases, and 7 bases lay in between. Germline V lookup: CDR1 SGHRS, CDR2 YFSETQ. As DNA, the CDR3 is TGCGCCAGCAGCCCAACTACAACTAATGAAAAACTGTTTTTT. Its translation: CASSPTTTNEKLFF.

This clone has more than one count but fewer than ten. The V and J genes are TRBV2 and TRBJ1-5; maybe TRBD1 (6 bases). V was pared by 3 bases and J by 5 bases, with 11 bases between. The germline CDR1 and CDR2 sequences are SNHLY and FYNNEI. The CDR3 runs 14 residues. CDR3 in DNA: TGTGCCAGCAGTGAGGGACACGGATATCAGCCCCAGCATTTT. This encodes CASSEGHGYQPQHF.

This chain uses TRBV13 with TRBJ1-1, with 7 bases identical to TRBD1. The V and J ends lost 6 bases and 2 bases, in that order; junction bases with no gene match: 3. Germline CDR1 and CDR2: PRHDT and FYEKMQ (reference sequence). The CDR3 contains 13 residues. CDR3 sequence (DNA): TGTGCCAGCAGGGGGACAGCAAACACTGAAGCTTTCTTT. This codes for CASRGTANTEAFF.

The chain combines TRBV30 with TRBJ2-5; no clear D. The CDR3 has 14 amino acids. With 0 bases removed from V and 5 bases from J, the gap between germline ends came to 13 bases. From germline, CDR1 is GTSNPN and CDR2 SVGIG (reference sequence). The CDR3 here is CAWSVSLRFETQYF. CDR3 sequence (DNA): TGTGCCTGGAGTGTCTCGCTACGGTTCGAGACCCAGTACTTC.

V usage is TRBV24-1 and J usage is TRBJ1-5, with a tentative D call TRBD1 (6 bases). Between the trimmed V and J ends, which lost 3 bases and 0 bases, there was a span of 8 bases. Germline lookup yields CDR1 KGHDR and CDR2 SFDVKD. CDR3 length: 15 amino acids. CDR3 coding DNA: TGTGCCACCAGTGATGGGGGCTATAGCAATCAGCCCCAGCATTTT. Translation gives CATSDGGYSNQPQHF.

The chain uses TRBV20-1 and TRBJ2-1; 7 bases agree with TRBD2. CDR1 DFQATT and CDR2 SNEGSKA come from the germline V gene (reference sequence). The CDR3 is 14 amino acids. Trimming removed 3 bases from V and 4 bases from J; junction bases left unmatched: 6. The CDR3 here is CSASSPAGYNEQFF. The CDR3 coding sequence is TGCAGTGCTAGTTCCCCAGCGGGGTACAATGAGCAGTTCTTC.

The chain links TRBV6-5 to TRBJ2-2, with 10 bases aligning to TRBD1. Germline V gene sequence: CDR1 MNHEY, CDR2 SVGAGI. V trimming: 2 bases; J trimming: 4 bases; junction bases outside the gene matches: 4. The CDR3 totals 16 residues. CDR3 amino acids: CASSYVGQGITGELFF. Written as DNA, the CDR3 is TGTGCCAGCAGTTACGTGGGACAGGGGATCACCGGGGAGCTGTTTTTT.

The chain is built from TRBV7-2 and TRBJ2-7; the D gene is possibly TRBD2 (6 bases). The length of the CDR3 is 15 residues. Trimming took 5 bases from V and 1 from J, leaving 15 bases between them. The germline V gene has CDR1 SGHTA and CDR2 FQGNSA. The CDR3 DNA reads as TGTGCCAGCAGCGTAACTAAGGGACTTTCCTACGAGCAGTACTTC. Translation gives CASSVTKGLSYEQYF.

CDR3 DNA: TGTGCCAGCACCCACGGGGGGGACGAGCAGTACTTC. Translated, it gives CASTHGGDEQYF. This rearrangement joins TRBV2 to TRBJ2-7; 8 bases align to TRBD2. V shed 7 bases, J shed 5 bases, and the junction held 4 bases outside the gene matches. CDR3 length equals 12 residues. CDR1 is SNHLY, CDR2 FYNNEI, per germline.

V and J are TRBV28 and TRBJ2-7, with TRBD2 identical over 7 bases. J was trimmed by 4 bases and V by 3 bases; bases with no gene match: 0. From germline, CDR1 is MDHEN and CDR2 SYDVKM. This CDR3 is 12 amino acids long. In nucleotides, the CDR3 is TGTGCCAGCAGTTTGGGGGGGTACGAGCAGTACTTC. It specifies CASSLGGYEQYF. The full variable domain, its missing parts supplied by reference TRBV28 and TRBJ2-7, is DVKVTQSSRYLVKRTGEKVFLECVQDMDHENMFWYRQDPGLGLRLIYFSYDVKMKEKGDIPEGYSVSREKKERFSLILESASTNQTSMYLCASSLGGYEQYFGPGTRLTVT.